The clone carrying this TCR beta chain was picked up a small number of times. TCRdb passed the 5' RACE reads through MiXCR, listing each CDR3 protein once. The sample consists of about 240,000 distinct CDR3 sequences, approximately 11% of them appearing once. The record originates from a study of identical twins. The V and J ends lost 4 bases and 2 bases, in that order; junction bases with no gene match: 18. The CDR3 totals 19 residues. Per the germline V gene, CDR1 is SGHAT and CDR2 is FQNNGV. These data were also filed under a second study, of yellow fever vaccine responses in identical twins.

This receptor was obtained from a woman in her late teens or twenties in good health. The chain is built from TRBV11-2 and TRBJ2-3; TRBD2 aligns across 7 bases. Sequenced sample: memory (CD45RO+) T cells sorted from blood. CDR3 amino acids: CASSYLEASGFSDTDTQYF. CDR3 coding DNA: TGTGCCAGCAGCTACCTTGAGGCTAGCGGTTTTTCCGACACAGATACGCAGTATTTT.